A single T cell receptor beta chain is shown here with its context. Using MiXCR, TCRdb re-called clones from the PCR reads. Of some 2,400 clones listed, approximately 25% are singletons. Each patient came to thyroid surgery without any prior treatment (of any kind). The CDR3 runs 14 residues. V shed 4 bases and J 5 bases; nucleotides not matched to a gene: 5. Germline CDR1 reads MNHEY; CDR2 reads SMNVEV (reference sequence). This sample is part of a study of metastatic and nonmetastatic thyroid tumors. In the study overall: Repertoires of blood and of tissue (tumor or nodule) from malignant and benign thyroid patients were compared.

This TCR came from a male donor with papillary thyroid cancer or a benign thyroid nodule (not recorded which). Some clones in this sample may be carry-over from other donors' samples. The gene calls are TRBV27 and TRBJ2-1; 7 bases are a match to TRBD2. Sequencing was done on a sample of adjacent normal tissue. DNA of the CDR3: TGTGCCAGCAGTTCCGGGCTAGCGGACAATGAGCAGTTCTTC. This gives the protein CASSSGLADNEQFF.